Sequencing of this T cell receptor (beta chain) was carried out in a study of T-cell reconstitution after alpha-beta-depleted transplantation in children. General study points: It was surviving recipient T cells and thymic progenitors that gave some patients high TCRbeta diversity at day 60. Several hundred graft clones that had expanded were reportedly the source of alpha-beta T cells about two months after transplant. After one year, T-cell counts and TCRbeta diversity mostly came from new T cells.

Many counts were recorded for this clonotype. Its antigen is still unknown. The TCRbeta library was prepared with unique molecular identifiers. TCRdb re-derived calls from the PCR reads in MiXCR, one entry per CDR3 protein. The sample has 490,000 or so distinct CDR3 sequences, about 11% seen once. Germline CDR1 SGHTA, CDR2 FQGNSA. This CDR3 is 18 amino acids long. V lost 5 bases to trimming and J lost 0 bases; unmatched junction nucleotides: 9. This rearrangement joins TRBV7-2 to TRBJ2-2, with 10 bases lining up with TRBD2. This clonotype was sampled from a child aged 2 to 15 with inherited bone marrow failure, due to receive a stem cell transplant. Sequenced here: PBMCs, sampled before TCRalphabeta/CD19-depleted stem cell transplant. CDR3 loop: CASSASLSGRANTGELFF. DNA for the CDR3: TGTGCCAGCAGCGCCTCATTAAGCGGGAGGGCGAACACCGGGGAGCTGTTTTTT. The full variable domain, with the rest looked up from reference TRBV7-2 and TRBJ2-2, is GAGVSQSPSNKVTEKGKDVELRCDPISGHTALYWYRQSLGQGLEFLIYFQGNSAPDKSGLPSDRFSAERTGGSVSTLTIQRTQQEDSAVYLCASSASLSGRANTGELFFGEGSRLTVL.